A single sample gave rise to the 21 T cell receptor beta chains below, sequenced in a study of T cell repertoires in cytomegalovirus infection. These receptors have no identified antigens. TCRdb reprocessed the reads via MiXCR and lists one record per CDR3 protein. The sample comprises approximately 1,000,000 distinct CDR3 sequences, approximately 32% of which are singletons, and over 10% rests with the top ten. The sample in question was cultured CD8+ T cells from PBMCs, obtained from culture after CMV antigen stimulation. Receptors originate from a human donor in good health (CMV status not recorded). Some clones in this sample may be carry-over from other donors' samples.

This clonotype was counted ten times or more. Here the CDR3 reads CASIKGLGYGYTF. Written as DNA, the CDR3 is TGTGCCAGCATTAAGGGTTTGGGCTATGGCTACACCTTC. The chain joins TRBV6-1 to TRBJ1-2; no firm D call. From germline, CDR1 is MNHNS and CDR2 SASEGT. V was cut by 7 bases and J by 4 bases, with 13 bases left in between. This CDR3 region has 13 residues.

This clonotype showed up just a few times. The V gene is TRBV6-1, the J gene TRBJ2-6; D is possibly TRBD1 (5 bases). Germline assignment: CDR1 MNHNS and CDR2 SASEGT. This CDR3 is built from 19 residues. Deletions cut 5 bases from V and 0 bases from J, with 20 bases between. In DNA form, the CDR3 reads TGTGCCAGCAGTTACGACAGACCAATCTTCCACTCTGGGGCCAACGTCCTGACTTTC. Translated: CASSYDRPIFHSGANVLTF.

The DNA for the CDR3 is TGTGCCAGCAGCTCCCGCGGGGCTGGCACTCACGGGGAGCTGTTTTTT. It encodes CASSSRGAGTHGELFF. The V gene is TRBV3-1, the J gene TRBJ2-2, with D maybe TRBD2 (6 bases). Germline CDR1 reads LGHDT; CDR2 reads YNNKEL (reference sequence). The V gene lost 5 bases and the J gene lost 7 bases, with 20 bases spanning the gap. The length of the CDR3 is 16 residues.

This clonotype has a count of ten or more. The CDR3 region is CASSLGGQGNYEQYV. CDR3 DNA sequence: TGTGCCAGCAGCTTAGGAGGACAGGGGAACTACGAGCAGTACGTC. V usage is TRBV7-2 and J usage is TRBJ2-7; 9 bases map to TRBD1. Germline assignment: CDR1 SGHTA and CDR2 FQGNSA. This CDR3 is built from 15 residues. Trimming took 1 base from V and 3 from J; bases not matched to a gene: 4.

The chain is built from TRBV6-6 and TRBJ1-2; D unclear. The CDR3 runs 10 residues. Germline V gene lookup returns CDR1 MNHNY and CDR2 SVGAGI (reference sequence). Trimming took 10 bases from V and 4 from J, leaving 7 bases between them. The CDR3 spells CATQGYGYTF. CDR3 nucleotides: TGTGCCACCCAAGGCTATGGCTACACCTTC.

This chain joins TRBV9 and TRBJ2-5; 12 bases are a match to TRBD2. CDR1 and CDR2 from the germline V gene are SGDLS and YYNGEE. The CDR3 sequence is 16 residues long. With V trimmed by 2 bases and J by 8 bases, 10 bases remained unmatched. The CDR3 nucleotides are TGTGCCAGCAGCGTCTCGACTAGCGGGGGCCCGGGCACCCAGTACTTC. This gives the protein CASSVSTSGGPGTQYF. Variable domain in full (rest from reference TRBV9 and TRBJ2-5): DSGVTQTPKHLITATGQRVTLRCSPRSGDLSVYWYQQSLDQGLQFLIQYYNGEERAKGNILERFSAQQFPDLHSELNLSSLELGDSALYFCASSVSTSGGPGTQYFGPGTRLLVL.

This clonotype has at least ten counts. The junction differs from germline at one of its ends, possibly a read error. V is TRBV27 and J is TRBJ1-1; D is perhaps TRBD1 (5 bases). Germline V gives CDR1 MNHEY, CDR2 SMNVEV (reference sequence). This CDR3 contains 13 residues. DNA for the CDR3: TGCGCCAGCAGCTTACAGGAGAACACTGAAGCTTTCTTT. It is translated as CASSLQENTEAFF.

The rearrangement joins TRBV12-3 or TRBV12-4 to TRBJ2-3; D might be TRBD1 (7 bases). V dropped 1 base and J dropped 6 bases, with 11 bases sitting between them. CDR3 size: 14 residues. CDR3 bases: TGTGCCAGCAGTTTAGGCGGGACAGTCGATACGCAGTATTTT. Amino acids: CASSLGGTVDTQYF.

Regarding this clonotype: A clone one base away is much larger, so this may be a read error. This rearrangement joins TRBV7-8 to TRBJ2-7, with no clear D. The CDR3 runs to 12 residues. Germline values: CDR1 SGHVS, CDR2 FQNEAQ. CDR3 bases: TGTGCCAGCAGATTAGACCCTAACGAGCAGTACTTC. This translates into CASRLDPNEQYF.

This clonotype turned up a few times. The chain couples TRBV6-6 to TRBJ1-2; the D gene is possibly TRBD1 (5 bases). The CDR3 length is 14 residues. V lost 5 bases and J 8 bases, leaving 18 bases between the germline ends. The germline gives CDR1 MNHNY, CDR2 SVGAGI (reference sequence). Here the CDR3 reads CASSPQGEPRGYTF. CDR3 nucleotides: TGTGCCAGCAGTCCCCAAGGGGAGCCTAGGGGCTACACCTTC.

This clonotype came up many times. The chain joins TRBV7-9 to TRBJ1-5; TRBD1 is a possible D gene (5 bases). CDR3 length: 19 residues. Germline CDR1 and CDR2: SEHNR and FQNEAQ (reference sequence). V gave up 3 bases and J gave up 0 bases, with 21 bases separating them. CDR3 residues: CASSFLPYPKGYSNQPQHF. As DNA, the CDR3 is TGTGCCAGCAGCTTTCTTCCTTACCCAAAGGGGTATAGCAATCAGCCCCAGCATTTT.

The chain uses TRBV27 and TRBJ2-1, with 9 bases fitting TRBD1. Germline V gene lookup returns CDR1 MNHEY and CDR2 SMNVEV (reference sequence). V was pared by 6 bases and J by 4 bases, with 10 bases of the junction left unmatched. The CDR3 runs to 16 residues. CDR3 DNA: TGTGCCAGCAGAAGCCGGGACAGGGAAATTTACAATGAGCAGTTCTTC. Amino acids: CASRSRDREIYNEQFF.

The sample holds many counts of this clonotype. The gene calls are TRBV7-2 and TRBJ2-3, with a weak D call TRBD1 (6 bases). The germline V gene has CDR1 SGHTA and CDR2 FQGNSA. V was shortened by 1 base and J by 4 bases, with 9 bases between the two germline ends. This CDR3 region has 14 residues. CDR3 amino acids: CASSLEWTADTQYF. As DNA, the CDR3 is TGTGCCAGCAGCTTAGAGTGGACAGCAGATACGCAGTATTTT.

The chain's CDR3 is CASSLDRGDEKLFF. DNA of the CDR3: TGTGCCAGCAGTTTAGACAGGGGGGATGAAAAACTGTTTTTT. The rearrangement uses TRBV27 and TRBJ1-4, with 9 bases lining up with TRBD1. Per the germline V gene, CDR1 is MNHEY and CDR2 is SMNVEV (reference sequence). The length of the CDR3 is 14 residues. J lost 6 bases, V lost 2 bases, and 1 base had no gene match.

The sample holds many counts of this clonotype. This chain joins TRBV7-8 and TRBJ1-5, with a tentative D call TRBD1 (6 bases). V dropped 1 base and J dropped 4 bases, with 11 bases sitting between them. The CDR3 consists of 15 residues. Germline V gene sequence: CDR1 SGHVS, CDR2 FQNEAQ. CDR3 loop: CASSLGSGANQPQHF. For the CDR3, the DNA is TGTGCCAGCAGCTTAGGTTCGGGGGCGAATCAGCCCCAGCATTTT. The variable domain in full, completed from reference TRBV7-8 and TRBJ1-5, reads GAGVSQSPRYKVAKRGQDVALRCDPISGHVSLFWYQQALGQGPEFLTYFQNEAQLDKSGLPSDRFFAERPEGSVSTLKIQRTQQEDSAVYLCASSLGSGANQPQHFGDGTRLSIL.

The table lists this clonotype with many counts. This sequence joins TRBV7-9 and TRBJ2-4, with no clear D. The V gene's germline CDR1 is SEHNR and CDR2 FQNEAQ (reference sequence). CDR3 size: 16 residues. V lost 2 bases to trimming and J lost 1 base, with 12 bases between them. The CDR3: CASSLTLGPAKNIQYF. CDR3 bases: TGTGCCAGCAGCTTAACCCTCGGGCCGGCCAAAAACATTCAGTACTTC. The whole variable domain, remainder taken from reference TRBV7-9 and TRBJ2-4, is DTGVSQNPRHKITKRGQNVTFRCDPISEHNRLYWYRQTLGQGPEFLTYFQNEAQLEKSRLLSDRFSAERPKGSFSTLEIQRTEQGDSAMYLCASSLTLGPAKNIQYFGAGTRLSVL.

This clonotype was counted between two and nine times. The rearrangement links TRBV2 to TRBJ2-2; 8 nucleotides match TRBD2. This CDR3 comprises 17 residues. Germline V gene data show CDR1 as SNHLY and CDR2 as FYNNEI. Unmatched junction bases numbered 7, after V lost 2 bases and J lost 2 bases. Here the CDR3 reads CASSETERGPNTGELFF. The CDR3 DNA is TGTGCCAGCAGTGAAACTGAGCGGGGGCCCAACACCGGGGAGCTGTTTTTT.

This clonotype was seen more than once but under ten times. CDR3 DNA: TGTGCCAGCAGCACGCCTCAGGGGTCCTACGAGCAGTACGTC. Encoded protein: CASSTPQGSYEQYV. V gene TRBV7-9 combines with J gene TRBJ2-7; D perhaps matches TRBD1 (6 bases). V lost 5 bases and J lost 1, with 12 bases in between. Per the germline V gene, CDR1 is SEHNR and CDR2 is FQNEAQ (reference sequence). The CDR3 has 14 amino acids.

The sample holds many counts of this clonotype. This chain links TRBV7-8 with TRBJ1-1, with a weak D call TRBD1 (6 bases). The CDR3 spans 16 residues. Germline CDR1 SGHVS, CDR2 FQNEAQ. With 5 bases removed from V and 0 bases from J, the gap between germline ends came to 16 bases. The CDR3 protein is CASSPKGGLMNTEAFF. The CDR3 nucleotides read TGTGCCAGCAGCCCCAAGGGGGGCCTGATGAACACTGAAGCTTTCTTT.

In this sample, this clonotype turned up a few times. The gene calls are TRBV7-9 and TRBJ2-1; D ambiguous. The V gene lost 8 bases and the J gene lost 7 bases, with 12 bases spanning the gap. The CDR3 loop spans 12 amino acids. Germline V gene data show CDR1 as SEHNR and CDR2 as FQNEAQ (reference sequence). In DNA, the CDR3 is TGTGCCAGCGCGCAGAAAGGGAATGAGCAGTTCTTC. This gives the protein CASAQKGNEQFF.

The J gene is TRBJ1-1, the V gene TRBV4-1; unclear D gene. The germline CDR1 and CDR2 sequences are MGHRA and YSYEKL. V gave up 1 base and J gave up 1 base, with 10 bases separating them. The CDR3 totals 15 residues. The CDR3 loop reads CASSQVSGSNTEAFF. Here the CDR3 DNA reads TGCGCCAGCAGCCAAGTGTCGGGGTCGAACACTGAAGCTTTCTTT.